Below are 16 T cell receptor beta chains sequenced from a single sample in a study of cytomegalovirus exposure and HLA in healthy donors. Both 60 Vbeta primers and 13 Jbeta primers went into the PCR. Clones were sequenced by immunoSEQ multiplex PCR, and TCRdb holds only the in-frame ones, with some missing. Found here are 35,000 to 50,000 clones, around 64% of them singletons; the top ten hold roughly 8.9%. The material sequenced was PBMCs. The source is a human donor in good health.

This clone showed up just once. The gene calls are TRBV5-4 and TRBJ2-7; 9 positions agree with TRBD1. V shed 4 bases, J shed 1 base, and the junction held 6 bases outside the gene matches. Germline assignment: CDR1 SGHNT and CDR2 YYREEE (reference sequence). This CDR3 spans 15 amino acids. Written as DNA, the CDR3 is TGTGCCAGCAGCCTACGGACAGGGGTGTCCTACGAGCAGTACTTC. Protein product: CASSLRTGVSYEQYF. Complete variable domain (other parts from reference TRBV5-4 and TRBJ2-7): ETGVTQSPTHLIKTRGQQVTLRCSSQSGHNTVSWYQQALGQGPQFIFQYYREEENGRGNFPPRFSGLQFPNYSSELNVNALELDDSALYLCASSLRTGVSYEQYFGPGTRLTVT.

This clone was seen more than once but under ten times. The chain recombines TRBV11-2 with TRBJ1-2; 7 nucleotides align to TRBD1. The CDR3 runs 15 residues. Looked up from germline, CDR1 is SGHAT and CDR2 is FQNNGV. V trimming: 5 bases; J trimming: 2 bases; junction bases outside the gene matches: 8. In DNA form, the CDR3 reads TGTGCCAGCAGCGCTCCGGGACAGAGAAACTATGGCTACACCTTC. Encoded protein: CASSAPGQRNYGYTF.

Only a few counts were recorded for this clone. The chain has TRBV5-1 and TRBJ1-2; 7 bases agree with TRBD1. V was clipped by 4 bases and J by 2 bases; unmatched bases: 5. The CDR3 is 14 residues long. Germline V lookup: CDR1 SGHRS, CDR2 YFSETQ. The CDR3 is CASSPETGNYGYTF. In DNA, the CDR3 is TGCGCCAGCAGCCCGGAGACAGGGAACTATGGCTACACCTTC. Full variable domain (outside the CDR3, taken from reference TRBV5-1 and TRBJ1-2): KAGVTQTPRYLIKTRGQQVTLSCSPISGHRSVSWYQQTPGQGLQFLFEYFSETQRNKGNFPGRFSGRQFSNSRSEMNVSTLELGDSALYLCASSPETGNYGYTFGSGTRLTVV.

This clone was counted a single time. This chain connects TRBV15 to TRBJ1-2; D gene ambiguous. Trimming took 0 bases from V and 5 from J, leaving 13 bases between them. This CDR3 contains 15 residues. The germline V gene has CDR1 LNHNV and CDR2 YYDKDF (reference sequence). The CDR3 coding sequence is TGTGCCACCAGCAGAGATCATAGGACTGTGTATGGCTACACCTTC. As protein: CATSRDHRTVYGYTF.

The V gene is TRBV4-2, the J gene TRBJ2-3; no reliable D call. The CDR3 length is 15 residues. Germline V gene data show CDR1 as LGHNA and CDR2 as YNFKEQ. The germline V and J ends were trimmed by 0 bases and 2 bases, with 9 bases remaining between them. CDR3 nucleotides: TGTGCCAGCAGCCAAGAGTGGGCCCCCACAGATACGCAGTATTTT. As protein: CASSQEWAPTDTQYF.

The rearrangement uses TRBV18 and TRBJ1-1; D is undetermined. Trimming pared 0 bases from V and 6 bases from J, leaving 8 bases between. The CDR3 spans 13 residues. Germline V gene data show CDR1 as KGHSH and CDR2 as LQKENI. The CDR3 spells CASSPPNPAEAFF. The CDR3, as DNA: TGTGCCAGCTCACCACCTAATCCAGCTGAAGCTTTCTTT.

The V and J genes are TRBV2 and TRBJ1-6; 7 bases agree with TRBD1. From germline, CDR1 is SNHLY and CDR2 FYNNEI. V lost 5 bases and J lost 0; bases outside the gene matches: 4. This CDR3 is built from 16 residues. CDR3: CASSKTGSSYNSPLHF. The DNA of the CDR3 is TGTGCCAGCAGTAAGACAGGGAGCTCCTATAATTCACCCCTCCACTTT.

This clone turned up a few times. V and J are TRBV6-5 and TRBJ1-1; D unresolved. The V gene lost 2 bases and the J gene lost 4 bases, with 8 bases spanning the gap. Germline V gives CDR1 MNHEY, CDR2 SVGAGI. This CDR3 has 13 residues. CDR3 sequence (DNA): TGTGCCAGCAGTTACGGCAGAATCACTGAAGCTTTCTTT. Residues: CASSYGRITEAFF.

The J gene is TRBJ1-1, the V gene TRBV5-1; 9 positions match TRBD1. Germline CDR1 SGHRS, CDR2 YFSETQ. The CDR3 is made up of 14 amino acids. After removal of 4 bases from V and 0 bases from J, the junction contained 1 base not matched to a gene. The CDR3 spells CASSDRGLNTEAFF. The CDR3 DNA reads as TGCGCCAGCAGCGACAGGGGGTTGAACACTGAAGCTTTCTTT.

In the case of this clone: The junction departs from germline at one end; a sequencing error may be responsible. The chain carries TRBV7-7 and TRBJ1-5; D unclear. The germline V gene encodes CDR1 SSHAT and CDR2 FNYEAQ (reference sequence). This CDR3 comprises 12 residues. CDR3 sequence (DNA): TGTGCTAGCAGCTTAGTCGGTGAGCCCCAGCATTTT. This encodes CASSLVGEPQHF.

V usage is TRBV6-5 and J usage is TRBJ1-2, with TRBD1 matching over 10 bases. CDR1 is MNHEY, CDR2 SVGAGI, per germline. The CDR3 has 15 amino acids. With 4 bases clipped from V and 4 bases from J, the junction kept 6 bases outside the gene matches. Here the CDR3 DNA reads TGTGCCAGCAGTTCTGGGACAGGGGCCCTCTATGGCTACACCTTC. Encoded protein: CASSSGTGALYGYTF.

The V and J genes are TRBV5-1 and TRBJ2-3; 8 bases are shared with TRBD2. The trim removed 4 bases at V and 2 bases at J, leaving 6 bases unmatched. The CDR3 is 15 residues long. CDR1 and CDR2 from the germline V gene are SGHRS and YFSETQ. CDR3 DNA sequence: TGCGCCAGCAGCGGGGCTAGCGGGTCCACAGATACGCAGTATTTT. It codes for CASSGASGSTDTQYF.

This clone was recorded a few times. The chain employs TRBV7-8 and TRBJ1-5; D call uncertain. The CDR3 totals 16 residues. Trimming left V 5 bases short and J 5 bases short, with 19 bases between. CDR1 and CDR2 from the germline V gene are SGHVS and FQNEAQ. CDR3 amino acids: CASSPRGGAAYQPQHF. The DNA of the CDR3 is TGTGCCAGCAGCCCGAGAGGAGGAGCAGCTTATCAGCCCCAGCATTTT.

The chain recombines TRBV7-2 with TRBJ1-1, with 7 bases matching TRBD1. The CDR3 spans 15 residues. J gave up 1 base and V 4 bases, and 6 bases lay outside the gene matches. In germline, CDR1 is SGHTA, CDR2 FQGNSA. The DNA for the CDR3 is TGTGCCAGCAGCTACGGACAGGCAAGGAACACTGAAGCTTTCTTT. It encodes CASSYGQARNTEAFF.

The CDR3 bases are TGTGCCAGCAGCCAGGGCCCCACGTCCGCCCAGTACTTC. This encodes CASSQGPTSAQYF. The chain joins TRBV7-8 to TRBJ2-7, with D possibly matching TRBD1 (5 bases). CDR1 and CDR2 (germline): SGHVS, FQNEAQ. The CDR3 consists of 13 residues. The ends were cut back, 5 bases at V and 10 bases at J, with 18 bases in the middle.

V gene TRBV25-1 combines with J gene TRBJ2-2; D ambiguous. V was pared by 2 bases and J by 5 bases, with 9 bases between. Germline CDR1 MGHDK, CDR2 SYGVNS. The length of the CDR3 is 14 residues. CDR3 sequence: CASSELTLTGELFF. CDR3 DNA: TGTGCCAGCAGTGAACTTACCCTAACCGGGGAGCTGTTTTTT. The variable domain in full, with the rest retrieved from reference TRBV25-1 and TRBJ2-2, is EADIYQTPRYLVIGTGKKITLECSQTMGHDKMYWYQQDPGMELHLIHYSYGVNSTEKGDLSSESTVSRIRTEHFPLTLESARPSHTSQYLCASSELTLTGELFFGEGSRLTVL.